Presented here are 27 T cell receptor beta chains from one specimen sequenced in a study of T cell responses to AZD1222 COVID-19 vaccine. Sequencing used immunoSEQ multiplex PCR; TCRdb keeps in-frame clones, though not all of them. The data contain around 66,000 clones, around 89% of them singletons. The sequenced sample was peripheral blood, obtained 28 days after the second dose of the MenACWY control vaccine. All receptors come from an adult who received the MenACWY meningococcal vaccine as a control.

The V and J genes are TRBV18 and TRBJ1-1; perhaps TRBD1 as D (5 bases). The CDR3 covers 15 residues. Germline V gene sequence: CDR1 KGHSH, CDR2 LQKENI. V was shortened by 0 bases and J by 4 bases, with 12 bases between the two germline ends. The CDR3 reads CASSPPGTDFTEAFF. The CDR3 DNA reads as TGTGCCAGCTCACCACCTGGGACGGATTTCACTGAAGCTTTCTTT.

The chain carries TRBV7-9 and TRBJ1-3, with D maybe TRBD1 (6 bases). Germline loops: CDR1 SEHNR, CDR2 FQNEAQ (reference sequence). This CDR3 region has 13 residues. The ends were cut back, 2 bases at V and 7 bases at J, with 9 bases in the middle. CDR3 DNA sequence: TGTGCCAGCAGCTTAAATACAGGGAACACCATATATTTT. Its protein product is CASSLNTGNTIYF.

This clone was observed a single time. This sequence joins TRBV6-5 and TRBJ2-1, with D possibly TRBD2 on 6 matching bases. The germline V and J ends were trimmed by 6 bases and 5 bases, with 11 bases remaining between them. The CDR3 has 13 residues. Germline CDR1 reads MNHEY; CDR2 reads SVGAGI. The CDR3 reads CASRRRADNEQFF. The CDR3 DNA reads as TGTGCCAGCAGGAGGAGGGCCGACAATGAGCAGTTCTTC.

The CDR3 nucleotides read TGCAGTGCTAGTTTGCCGGGTATATCCTACGAGCAGTACTTC. As protein: CSASLPGISYEQYF. J is TRBJ2-7 and V is TRBV20-1, with D unresolved. CDR3 length equals 14 residues. The germline gives CDR1 DFQATT, CDR2 SNEGSKA (reference sequence). V lost 3 bases to trimming and J lost 1 base, with 13 bases between them.

Points on this clone: The junction differs from germline at one of its ends, possibly a read error. V usage is TRBV7-7 and J usage is TRBJ2-5, with TRBD2 matching 7 bases. CDR3 length: 16 amino acids. Germline CDR1 reads SSHAT; CDR2 reads FNYEAQ (reference sequence). In nucleotides, the CDR3 is TGTGCTAGCAGCTTAGGCGGAGCTAGCGGAGAAGAGACCCAGTACTTC. This gives the protein CASSLGGASGEETQYF.

This sequence joins TRBV3-1 (or the pseudogene TRBV3-2) and TRBJ2-2, with D hard to call. The CDR3 sequence is 15 residues long. Per the germline V gene, CDR1 is LGHDT and CDR2 is YNNKEL (reference sequence). The V end lost 2 bases, the J end lost 1 base, and 8 bases lay between the germline ends. CDR3 in amino acids: CASSQYAGNTGELFF. The CDR3 DNA follows: TGTGCCAGCAGCCAATATGCTGGGAACACCGGGGAGCTGTTTTTT.

The rearrangement joins TRBV19 to TRBJ1-3; 8 nucleotides line up with TRBD1. This CDR3 spans 12 amino acids. Germline CDR1 reads LNHDA; CDR2 reads SQIVND (reference sequence). Germline trimming cut 9 bases from V and 2 bases from J; bases unmatched to any gene: 0. For the CDR3, the DNA is TGTGCCAGCAGGGGGCCTGGAAACACCATATATTTT. Its translation is CASRGPGNTIYF. The whole variable domain, remainder taken from reference TRBV19 and TRBJ1-3, is DGGITQSPKYLFRKEGQNVTLSCEQNLNHDAMYWYRQDPGQGLRLIYYSQIVNDFQKGDIAEGYSVSREKKESFPLTVTSAQKNPTAFYLCASRGPGNTIYFGEGSWLTVV.

The V gene is TRBV28, the J gene TRBJ2-5; 7 bases fit TRBD2. After removal of 6 bases from V and 9 bases from J, the junction contained 13 bases not matched to a gene. Germline CDR1 MDHEN, CDR2 SYDVKM. This CDR3 is built from 14 residues. The CDR3 DNA is TGTGCCAGCAGGGCGGGGGTCTCCGGGGGACCCCAGTACTTC. The encoded protein is CASRAGVSGGPQYF.

V gene TRBV6-1 combines with J gene TRBJ1-2; D uncertain. CDR1 and CDR2 from the germline V gene are MNHNS and SASEGT. V was pared by 2 bases and J by 4 bases, with 17 bases between. This CDR3 is built from 16 residues. CDR3 sequence reads: CASSERSGGVVYGYTF. The CDR3, as DNA: TGTGCCAGCAGTGAACGGAGCGGCGGTGTTGTCTATGGCTACACCTTC.

About this clone: Other DNA sequences in this sample translate to the same CDR3. The chain carries TRBV4-1 and TRBJ2-1, with 7 bases lining up with TRBD2. Germline V gives CDR1 MGHRA, CDR2 YSYEKL. This CDR3 contains 16 residues. The V and J ends lost 0 bases and 1 base, in that order; junction bases with no gene match: 3. The CDR3 coding sequence is TGCGCCAGCAGCCAAGAAAGGGGAGGGTCCTACAATGAGCAGTTCTTC. This codes for CASSQERGGSYNEQFF.

Only one count was recorded for this clone. This sequence joins TRBV6-2 or TRBV6-3 and TRBJ1-5; D not certain. The V end was cut by 4 bases, the J end by 2 bases, with 21 bases between. CDR3 length: 18 residues. Germline-derived CDR1 and CDR2 are MNHEY and SVGEGT. The CDR3 DNA reads as TGTGCCAGCAGTTCCATAGTCCCGGGAAAAGGCGGCAATCAGCCCCAGCATTTT. It encodes CASSSIVPGKGGNQPQHF.

On this clone itself: Other DNA sequences of this sample code for an identical CDR3. The chain recombines TRBV5-1 with TRBJ2-7; TRBD1 matches 8 bases. The V gene's germline CDR1 is SGHRS and CDR2 YFSETQ. The CDR3 totals 15 residues. The V segment lost 0 bases and the J segment 4 bases; nucleotides outside the gene matches: 6. Here the CDR3 DNA reads TGCGCCAGCAGCTTGGCAGGACAGGGTGGGTACGAGCAGTACTTC. It encodes CASSLAGQGGYEQYF.

The chain combines TRBV3-1 (or the pseudogene TRBV3-2) with TRBJ2-1; D is tentatively TRBD1 or TRBD2 (6 bases each). Per the germline V gene, CDR1 is LGHDT and CDR2 is YNNKEL (reference sequence). The V and J ends lost 10 bases and 9 bases respectively, with 13 bases between them. The CDR3 contains 11 residues. This CDR3 reads CATDRGREQFF. CDR3 coding DNA: TGTGCCACAGACCGGGGGCGTGAGCAGTTCTTC.

The CDR3: CASRGTGAYGYTF. In nucleotides, the CDR3 is TGTGCCAGCAGGGGGACAGGGGCCTATGGCTACACCTTC. The chain couples TRBV2 to TRBJ1-2, with TRBD1 matching over 10 bases. This CDR3 spans 13 amino acids. The V gene end was trimmed by 6 bases and the J gene end by 4 bases; junction bases not matched to a gene: 2. In germline, CDR1 is SNHLY, CDR2 FYNNEI.

The genes are TRBV4-2 and TRBJ2-3, with TRBD2 matching 10 bases. The V gene's germline CDR1 is LGHNA and CDR2 YNFKEQ. This CDR3 is built from 16 residues. The V gene end was trimmed by 0 bases and the J gene end by 7 bases; junction bases not matched to a gene: 7. The CDR3 region is CASSQEASGGGYTQYF. The CDR3 nucleotides read TGTGCCAGCAGCCAAGAGGCTAGCGGGGGTGGGTATACGCAGTATTTT.

This chain uses TRBV9 with TRBJ1-1; 8 bases are a match to TRBD1. CDR3 size: 13 residues. Germline assignment: CDR1 SGDLS and CDR2 YYNGEE. Germline trimming cut 1 base from V and 4 bases from J; bases unmatched to any gene: 0. CDR3 bases: TGTGCCAGCAGCGTACAGGGGGCCACTGAAGCTTTCTTT. Protein sequence: CASSVQGATEAFF.

The V gene is TRBV2, the J gene TRBJ2-2; 11 bases line up with TRBD1. This CDR3 comprises 15 residues. Germline CDR1 SNHLY, CDR2 FYNNEI. After removal of 7 bases from V and 6 bases from J, the junction contained 7 bases not matched to a gene. The CDR3 DNA reads TGTGCCAGCACTGCGGACAGGGGGCAGGCCGGGGAGCTGTTTTTT. The encoded protein is CASTADRGQAGELFF.

J is TRBJ2-5 and V is TRBV4-1; 8 positions match TRBD1. Trimming cost V 4 bases and J 3 bases; bases outside gene matches: 10. The CDR3 length is 16 residues. Germline V lookup: CDR1 MGHRA, CDR2 YSYEKL. CDR3 nucleotides: TGCGCCAGCAGCCGAGCCGGGACAGGTGATGAAGAGACCCAGTACTTC. It is translated as CASSRAGTGDEETQYF.

The chain has TRBV7-2 and TRBJ2-1; TRBD2 agrees at 7 bases. The CDR3 consists of 15 residues. Losses at the gene ends were 4 bases for V and 6 bases for J; bases not matched to a gene: 9. Germline CDR1 SGHTA, CDR2 FQGNSA. DNA of the CDR3: TGTGCCAGCAGCTGGCGGGGGAGTCGCCCCAATGAGCAGTTCTTC. It codes for CASSWRGSRPNEQFF.

This clone has a single count. The CDR3 protein is CASARTSGSSSYEQYF. The DNA for the CDR3 is TGTGCCAGCGCGAGGACTAGCGGGAGTAGCTCCTACGAGCAGTACTTC. The chain has TRBV27 and TRBJ2-7; 13 nucleotides align to TRBD2. Trimming removed 8 bases from V and 0 bases from J; junction bases left unmatched: 7. In germline, CDR1 is MNHEY, CDR2 SMNVEV (reference sequence). The CDR3 loop spans 16 amino acids.

This sequence joins TRBV11-2 and TRBJ2-1; 7 bases match TRBD2. Germline CDR1 and CDR2: SGHAT and FQNNGV. This CDR3 comprises 17 residues. V lost 2 bases, J lost 6 bases, and 13 bases stayed unmatched. CDR3 coding DNA: TGTGCCAGCAGCTTAAGTGGGGGATGGGGCGGGGGCAATGAGCAGTTCTTC. This gives the protein CASSLSGGWGGGNEQFF.

This chain's CDR3 is CAISESKQAAEQYF. The DNA of the CDR3 is TGTGCCATCAGTGAGTCGAAACAGGCGGCCGAGCAGTACTTC. This chain uses TRBV10-3 with TRBJ2-7, with D perhaps TRBD1 (5 bases). Germline lookup yields CDR1 ENHRY and CDR2 SYGVKD. The CDR3 sequence is 14 residues long. Between the trimmed V and J ends, which lost 0 bases and 6 bases, there was a span of 12 bases.

The CDR3 loop is CSASRTGDGYTF. CDR3 nucleotides: TGCAGCGCGTCAAGGACAGGAGATGGCTACACCTTC. The rearrangement joins TRBV29-1 to TRBJ1-2, with TRBD1 matching over 7 bases. Trimming removed 7 bases from V and 6 bases from J; junction bases left unmatched: 8. The CDR3 runs 12 residues. CDR1 is SQVTM and CDR2 is ANQGSEA in the germline V gene.

The chain uses TRBV7-2 and TRBJ1-2, with a possible D match to TRBD1 (6 bases). Trimming removed 1 base from V and 6 bases from J, with 12 bases in between. Germline CDR1 reads SGHTA; CDR2 reads FQGNSA. The CDR3 runs to 14 residues. CDR3 sequence reads: CASSLVRGRDGYTF. In DNA form, the CDR3 reads TGTGCCAGCAGCTTAGTTCGGGGGCGGGATGGCTACACCTTC.

This chain joins TRBV9 and TRBJ1-2; no reliable D call. Germline assignment: CDR1 SGDLS and CDR2 YYNGEE. This CDR3 is 12 amino acids long. The ends were cut back, 0 bases at V and 5 bases at J, with 5 bases in the middle. CDR3 coding DNA: TGTGCCAGCAGCGTAGACGGGTATGGCTACACCTTC. It translates to CASSVDGYGYTF.

V is TRBV28 and J is TRBJ1-2; 9 nucleotides agree with TRBD1. Germline loops: CDR1 MDHEN, CDR2 SYDVKM. This CDR3 region has 14 residues. V lost 6 bases to trimming and J lost 8 bases; unmatched junction nucleotides: 10. The CDR3 sequence: CASRTSGQGQGYTF. The CDR3 coding sequence is TGTGCCAGCAGGACCTCGGGACAGGGACAAGGCTACACCTTC.

This clone has just a few counts. J is TRBJ1-2 and V is TRBV13; TRBD1 aligns across 9 bases. Germline loops: CDR1 PRHDT, CDR2 FYEKMQ (reference sequence). Trimming removed 4 bases from V and 6 bases from J; junction bases left unmatched: 9. There are 15 residues in the CDR3. The CDR3 here is CASSSQNTGGNGYTF. The CDR3 DNA is TGTGCCAGCAGCTCTCAAAATACAGGGGGCAATGGCTACACCTTC.